These T cell receptor beta chains were read from a single sample in a study of blood T cell repertoires in COVID-19. Repertoires were generated with immunoSEQ multiplex PCR, while TCRdb's copy carries only in-frame clones and drops some. The sample records some 60,000 clones, 91% being singletons. The source material was peripheral blood. The receptors were sampled from a man between 60 and 75 years old with acute or convalescent COVID-19. Each CDR3 is given with its conserved first and last residue. The D gene is left open where the match is weak. Clone size, where shown, is once, few, many, or a class for clones that have expanded.

>TRBD2|.|TRBV28|TRBJ2-1
CASSSRLAGGYNEQFF
TGTGCCAGCAGTTCCCGACTAGCGGGGGGTTACAATGAGCAGTTCTTC
>.|.|TRBV3-1/TRBV3-2|TRBJ1-2
CASSLEGRPPGYTF
TGTGCCAGCAGCCTCGAGGGTCGGCCCCCCGGCTACACCTTC
>.|.|TRBV30|TRBJ1-6
CAWLRENSPLHF
TGTGCCTGGCTACGAGAGAATTCACCCCTCCACTTT
>TRBD1|.|TRBV30|TRBJ1-5
CAWSYSTTGINQPQHF
TGTGCCTGGAGTTATAGTACGACAGGGATTAATCAGCCCCAGCATTTT
>.|.|TRBV28|TRBJ2-7
CASSFFELRHYEQYF
TGTGCCAGCAGTTTCTTTGAACTCAGGCACTACGAGCAGTACTTC
>.|few|TRBV30|TRBJ1-3
CAWRPGAGNTIYF
TGTGCCTGGCGCCCGGGAGCAGGAAACACCATATATTTT
>.|.|TRBV18|TRBJ1-4
CASSPPVREEKLFF
TGTGCCAGCTCACCACCGGTTAGGGAGGAAAAACTGTTTTTT
>.|.|TRBV6-5|TRBJ2-6
CASGTGSGANVLTF
TGTGCCAGCGGAACAGGCTCTGGGGCCAACGTCCTGACTTTC
>.|.|TRBV28|TRBJ1-6
CASRDQGRNSPLHF
TGTGCCAGCAGGGACCAGGGTCGTAATTCACCCCTCCACTTT
>.|.|TRBV3-1/TRBV3-2|TRBJ2-1
CASSHSFRKGVEDEQFF
TGTGCCAGCAGCCACTCCTTTAGGAAGGGGGTTGAGGATGAGCAGTTCTTC
>TRBD1|.|TRBV7-3|TRBJ1-1
CASSAYRGSTEAFF
TGTGCCAGCAGCGCTTACAGGGGGTCGACTGAAGCTTTCTTT
>.|.|TRBV28|TRBJ1-2
CASSSLQGYGRLYGYTF
TGTGCCAGCAGCTCCCTACAGGGATATGGGCGTCTCTATGGCTACACCTTC
>TRBD1|.|TRBV7-6|TRBJ1-2
CASSLEETGGDGYTF
TGTGCCAGCAGCTTAGAGGAGACAGGGGGCGATGGCTACACCTTC
>.|.|TRBV20-1|TRBJ2-2
CSARLTGELFF
TGCAGTGCTAGATTAACCGGGGAGCTGTTTTTT
>.|.|TRBV7-3|TRBJ1-1
CASSSLGANTEAFF
TGTGCCAGCAGCTCCCTTGGAGCGAACACTGAAGCTTTCTTT
>.|.|TRBV4-3|TRBJ2-2
CASSQVGGGELFF
TGCGCCAGCAGCCAAGTAGGGGGCGGGGAGCTGTTTTTT
>.|once|TRBV28|TRBJ1-3
CASSLQGVWNSLYF
TGTGCCAGCAGTTTACAGGGTGTTTGGAACAGCCTATATTTT
>.|.|TRBV27|TRBJ2-5
CASSLSAVGTQYF
TGTGCCAGCAGTTTATCGGCGGTCGGGACCCAGTACTTC
>.|once|TRBV25-1|TRBJ1-1
CASSNEPWEAFF
TGTGCCAGCAGTAATGAGCCTTGGGAAGCTTTCTTT
>TRBD2|.|TRBV19|TRBJ2-7
CASSRGLAVYEQYF
TGTGCCAGTAGTAGGGGACTAGCGGTATACGAGCAGTACTTC
>.|.|TRBV2|TRBJ1-1
CASSRDTGENTEAFF
TGTGCCAGCAGTAGGGACACGGGCGAGAACACTGAAGCTTTCTTT
>.|.|TRBV19|TRBJ1-1
CASSPPASGRTEAFF
TGTGCCAGTAGTCCCCCGGCGTCAGGGAGGACTGAAGCTTTCTTT
>.|.|TRBV6-5|TRBJ2-6
CASSPRVSGANVLTF
TGTGCCAGCAGCCCCAGGGTCTCTGGGGCCAACGTCCTGACTTTC
>TRBD1|.|TRBV27|TRBJ1-3
CASSLTRQGFGNTIYF
TGTGCCAGCAGTTTAACGAGACAGGGGTTCGGAAACACCATATATTTT
>TRBD2|.|TRBV7-2|TRBJ2-3
CASSKSGRETDTQYF
TGTGCCAGCAGTAAAAGCGGGAGGGAGACAGATACGCAGTATTTT
>.|.|TRBV6-1|TRBJ2-7
CASSEWRYEQYF
TGTGCCAGCAGTGAATGGAGGTACGAGCAGTACTTC
>TRBD2|.|TRBV9|TRBJ2-7
CASSVTGTSAYEQYF
TGTGCCAGCAGCGTAACTGGGACTAGCGCGTACGAGCAGTACTTC
>.|.|TRBV19|TRBJ1-2
CASSNLQGTNYGYTF
TGTGCCAGTAGTAACCTACAGGGAACTAACTATGGCTACACCTTC
>.|.|TRBV6-5|TRBJ1-1
CASSYSGGRNTEAFF
TGTGCCAGCAGTTACTCGGGGGGAAGGAACACTGAAGCTTTCTTT
>TRBD2|once|TRBV24-1|TRBJ2-3
CATSDSARLAGSVLSTDTQYF
TGTGCCACCAGTGATTCCGCCAGACTAGCGGGATCCGTGCTAAGCACAGATACGCAGTATTTT
>.|.|TRBV30|TRBJ2-7
CAWSQQGGEQYF
TGTGCCTGGAGCCAGCAGGGGGGCGAGCAGTACTTC
>TRBD1|few|TRBV27|TRBJ1-2
CASSLRLDRANYGYTF
TGTGCCAGCAGCTTACGACTGGACAGGGCGAACTATGGCTACACCTTC
>.|few|TRBV28|TRBJ1-5
CASSLTAFRRANQPQHF
TGTGCCAGCAGTTTAACAGCCTTTCGCAGGGCCAATCAGCCCCAGCATTTT
>.|.|TRBV28|TRBJ2-1
CASTPFDTHNEQFF
TGTGCCAGCACCCCATTCGACACCCACAATGAGCAGTTCTTC
>TRBD2|.|TRBV19|TRBJ2-3
CASTRAGDSDTQYF
TGTGCCAGCACCAGGGCGGGAGATTCAGATACGCAGTATTTT
>TRBD1|.|TRBV28|TRBJ1-4
CASSLVGNRGEEKLFF
TGTGCCAGCAGTTTAGTGGGGAACAGGGGTGAAGAAAAACTGTTTTTT
>TRBD1|.|TRBV29-1|TRBJ1-3
CSVEMGQGGFNSGNTIYF
TGCAGCGTTGAAATGGGACAGGGCGGATTCAACTCTGGAAACACCATATATTTT
>.|.|TRBV7-3|TRBJ2-7
CASSIEQGRAYEQYF
TGTGCCAGCAGCATCGAACAGGGCCGGGCCTACGAGCAGTACTTC
>TRBD1|.|TRBV18|TRBJ1-4
CASSPGQGRNEKLFF
TGTGCCAGCTCGCCCGGACAGGGCCGTAATGAAAAACTGTTTTTT
>.|few|TRBV30|TRBJ1-5
CALETGGISNQPQHF
TGTGCCTTAGAGACTGGAGGAATTAGCAATCAGCCCCAGCATTTT
>TRBD1|.|TRBV6-1|TRBJ1-3
CASSARRDSSGNTIYF
TGTGCCAGCAGTGCCCGCCGGGACAGCTCTGGAAACACCATATATTTT
>TRBD2|.|TRBV18|TRBJ2-3
CASSPSGRTDTQYF
TGTGCCAGCTCCCCTAGCGGGAGGACAGATACGCAGTATTTT
>.|.|TRBV6-6|TRBJ1-1
CASSQAPSFAEAFF
TGTGCCAGCTCCCAGGCCCCTTCCTTCGCTGAAGCTTTCTTT
>TRBD1|.|TRBV2|TRBJ1-5
CASSHPPGQGAGSNQPQHF
TGTGCCAGCAGCCACCCCCCGGGACAGGGGGCAGGAAGCAATCAGCCCCAGCATTTT